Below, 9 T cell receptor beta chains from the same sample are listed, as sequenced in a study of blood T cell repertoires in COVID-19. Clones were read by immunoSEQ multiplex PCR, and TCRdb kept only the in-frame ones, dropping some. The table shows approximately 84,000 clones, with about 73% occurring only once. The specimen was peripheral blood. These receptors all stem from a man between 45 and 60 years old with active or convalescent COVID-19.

CDR3 loop: CAISREGAGTEAFF. Written as DNA, the CDR3 is TGTGCCATCAGCCGTGAGGGGGCCGGCACTGAAGCTTTCTTT. This chain joins TRBV10-3 and TRBJ1-1; 7 nucleotides line up with TRBD1. Germline V gene lookup returns CDR1 ENHRY and CDR2 SYGVKD. J was trimmed by 4 bases and V by 6 bases; bases with no gene match: 8. This CDR3 spans 14 amino acids.

This CDR3 reads CASSLTQENTEAFF. The CDR3 bases are TGCGCCAGCAGCTTGACACAGGAGAACACTGAAGCTTTCTTT. The chain has TRBV5-1 and TRBJ1-1; weak D call: TRBD1 (5 bases). This CDR3 spans 14 amino acids. Germline loops: CDR1 SGHRS, CDR2 YFSETQ. V was pared by 1 base and J by 1 base, with 8 bases between. The full variable domain, with the rest looked up from reference TRBV5-1 and TRBJ1-1, is KAGVTQTPRYLIKTRGQQVTLSCSPISGHRSVSWYQQTPGQGLQFLFEYFSETQRNKGNFPGRFSGRQFSNSRSEMNVSTLELGDSALYLCASSLTQENTEAFFGQGTRLTVV.

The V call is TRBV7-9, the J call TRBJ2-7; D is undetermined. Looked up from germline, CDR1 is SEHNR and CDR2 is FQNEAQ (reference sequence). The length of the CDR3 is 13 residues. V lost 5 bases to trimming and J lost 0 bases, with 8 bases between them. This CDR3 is CASSVQSSYEQYF. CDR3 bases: TGTGCCAGCAGCGTTCAGTCCTCCTACGAGCAGTACTTC.

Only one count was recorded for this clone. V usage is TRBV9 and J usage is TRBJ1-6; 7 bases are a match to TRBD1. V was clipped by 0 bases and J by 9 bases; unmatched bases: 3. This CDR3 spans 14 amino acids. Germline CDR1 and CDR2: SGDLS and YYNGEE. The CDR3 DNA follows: TGTGCCAGCAGCGTAGTAGGGGGCGGTTCACCCCTCCACTTT. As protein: CASSVVGGGSPLHF.

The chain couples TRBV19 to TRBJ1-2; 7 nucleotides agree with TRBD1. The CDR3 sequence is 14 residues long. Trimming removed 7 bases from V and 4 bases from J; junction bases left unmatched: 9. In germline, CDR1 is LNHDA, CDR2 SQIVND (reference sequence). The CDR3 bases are TGTGCCAGTACCGTGACAGGGTTTGTCTATGGCTACACCTTC. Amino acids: CASTVTGFVYGYTF. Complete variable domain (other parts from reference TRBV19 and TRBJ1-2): DGGITQSPKYLFRKEGQNVTLSCEQNLNHDAMYWYRQDPGQGLRLIYYSQIVNDFQKGDIAEGYSVSREKKESFPLTVTSAQKNPTAFYLCASTVTGFVYGYTFGSGTRLTVV.

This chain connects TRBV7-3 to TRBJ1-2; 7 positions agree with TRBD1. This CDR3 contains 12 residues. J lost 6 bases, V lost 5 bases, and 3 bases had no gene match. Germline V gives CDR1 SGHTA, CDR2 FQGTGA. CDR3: CASSLTGDGYTF. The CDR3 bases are TGTGCCAGCAGCCTTACAGGGGATGGCTACACCTTC. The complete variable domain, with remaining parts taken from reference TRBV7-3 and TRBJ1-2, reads GAGVSQTPSNKVTEKGKYVELRCDPISGHTALYWYRQSLGQGPEFLIYFQGTGAADDSGLPNDRFFAVRPEGSVSTLKIQRTERGDSAVYLCASSLTGDGYTFGSGTRLTVV.

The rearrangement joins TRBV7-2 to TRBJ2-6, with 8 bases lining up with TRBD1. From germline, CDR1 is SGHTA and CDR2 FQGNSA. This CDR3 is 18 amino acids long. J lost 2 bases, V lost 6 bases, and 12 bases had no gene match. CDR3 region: CASRPQPQQGAGANVLTF. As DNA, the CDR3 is TGTGCCAGCAGACCTCAACCCCAACAGGGGGCTGGGGCCAACGTCCTGACTTTC.

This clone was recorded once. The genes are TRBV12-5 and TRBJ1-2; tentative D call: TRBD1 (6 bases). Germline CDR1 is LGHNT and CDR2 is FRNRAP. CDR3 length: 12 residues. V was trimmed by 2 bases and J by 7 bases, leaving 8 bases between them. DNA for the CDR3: TGTGCTAGTGGTTTGACAGGGACTGGCTACACCTTC. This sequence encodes CASGLTGTGYTF. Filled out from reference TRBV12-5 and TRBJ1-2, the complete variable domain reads DARVTQTPRHKVTEMGQEVTMRCQPILGHNTVFWYRQTMMQGLELLAYFRNRAPLDDSGMPKDRFSAEMPDATLATLKIQPSEPRDSAVYFCASGLTGTGYTFGSGTRLTVV.

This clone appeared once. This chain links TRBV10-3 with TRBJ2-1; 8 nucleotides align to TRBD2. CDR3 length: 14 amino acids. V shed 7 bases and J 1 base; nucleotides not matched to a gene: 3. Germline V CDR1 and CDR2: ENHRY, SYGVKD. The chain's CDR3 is CAINGGGSYNEQFF. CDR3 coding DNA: TGTGCCATCAATGGCGGGGGGTCCTACAATGAGCAGTTCTTC.